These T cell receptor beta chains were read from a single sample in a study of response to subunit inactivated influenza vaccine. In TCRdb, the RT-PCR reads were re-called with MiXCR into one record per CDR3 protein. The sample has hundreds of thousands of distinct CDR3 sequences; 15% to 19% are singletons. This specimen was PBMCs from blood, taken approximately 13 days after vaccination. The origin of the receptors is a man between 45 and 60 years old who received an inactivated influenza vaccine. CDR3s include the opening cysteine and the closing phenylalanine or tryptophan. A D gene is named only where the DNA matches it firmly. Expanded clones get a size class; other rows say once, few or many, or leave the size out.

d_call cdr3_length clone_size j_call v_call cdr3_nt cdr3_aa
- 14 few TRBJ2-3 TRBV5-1 TGCGCCAGCAGCTTCGGCATTAGCACAGATACGCAGTATTTT CASSFGISTDTQYF
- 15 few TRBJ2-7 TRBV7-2 TGTGCCAGCAGCCCCCGGTTTAAGTCCTCCTACGAGCAGTACTTC CASSPRFKSSYEQYF
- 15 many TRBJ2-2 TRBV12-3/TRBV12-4 TGTGCCAGCAGATGGGCTGACACCGACACCGGGGAGCTGTTTTTT CASRWADTDTGELFF
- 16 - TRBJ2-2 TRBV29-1 TGCAGCGGGCCCGGACAGTTCCAAACGGACACCGGGGAGCTGTTTTTT CSGPGQFQTDTGELFF
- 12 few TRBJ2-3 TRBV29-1 TGCAGCACAGAGAGGGGCACAGATACGCAGTATTTT CSTERGTDTQYF
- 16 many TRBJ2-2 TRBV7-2 TGTGCCAGCAGCTTCACCGGGATAGGGGGGGTCGGGGAGCTGTTTTTT CASSFTGIGGVGELFF
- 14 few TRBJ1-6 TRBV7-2 TGTGCCAGCAGCTTAGGTACAGTTGATTCACCCCTCCACTTT CASSLGTVDSPLHF
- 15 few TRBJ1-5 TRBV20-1 TGCAGTGCTAGCCTGAGGAGTTATAGCAATCAGCCCCAGCATTTT CSASLRSYSNQPQHF
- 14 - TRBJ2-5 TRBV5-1 TGCGCCAGCAGCTTGGCTGGCAGGGCGGAGACCCAGTACTTC CASSLAGRAETQYF
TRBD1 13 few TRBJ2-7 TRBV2 TGTGCCAGCAGACAGGGGGCTTTCTACGAGCAGTACTTC CASRQGAFYEQYF
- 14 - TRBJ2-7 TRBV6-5 TGTGCCAGCAGTTACTCCCCCCCCTCGAGTAAGCAGTACTTC CASSYSPPSSKQYF
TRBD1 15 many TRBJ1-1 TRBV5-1 TGCGCCAGCAGCCCCAGACAGGGGGCGAACACTGAAGCTTTCTTT CASSPRQGANTEAFF
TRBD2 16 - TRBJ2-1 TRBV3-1 TGTGCCAGCAGCCGGTATAGCGGGGGGGCAGGGAATGAGCAGTTCTTC CASSRYSGGAGNEQFF
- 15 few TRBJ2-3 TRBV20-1 TGCAGTGCTAGAGATCAGGGCCTACGGGCAGATACGCAGTATTTT CSARDQGLRADTQYF
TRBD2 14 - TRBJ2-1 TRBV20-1 TGCAGTGCTAGACGGGTCGGGGGGGCCAATGAGCAGTTCTTC CSARRVGGANEQFF